These T cell receptor beta chains were read from a single sample in a study of early T cells in non-severe SARS-CoV-2 infection. TCRdb redid the calling of the 5' RACE reads with MiXCR, one entry per CDR3 protein. This repertoire shows 80,000 to 95,000 distinct CDR3 sequences, roughly 15% found once; its top ten account for around 4.9%. The sample was whole blood, taken at baseline. These receptors originate from an adult who was a healthcare worker with PCR-confirmed SARS-CoV-2 infection or an uninfected control (not recorded which). Each CDR3 is given with its conserved first and last residue. D genes are given only for firm matches. Size is stated for part of the rows, as once, few or many counts, or as a class when the clone is expanded.

d_call: TRBD1; clone_size: few; j_call: TRBJ2-2; v_call: TRBV19; cdr3_aa: CASSMRQGFVGELFF; cdr3_nt: TGTGCCAGTAGTATGAGACAGGGATTCGTCGGGGAGCTGTTTTTT
d_call: -; clone_size: -; j_call: TRBJ2-3; v_call: TRBV7-2; cdr3_aa: CASSWRLLTDTQYF; cdr3_nt: TGTGCCAGCAGCTGGAGACTCCTCACAGATACGCAGTATTTT
d_call: -; clone_size: -; j_call: TRBJ2-7; v_call: TRBV11-2; cdr3_aa: CASSSDRYEQYF; cdr3_nt: TGTGCCAGCAGCTCCGACAGGTACGAGCAGTACTTC
d_call: -; clone_size: few; j_call: TRBJ2-7; v_call: TRBV7-2; cdr3_aa: CASSSSAGPTYEQYF; cdr3_nt: TGTGCCAGCAGCTCCTCTGCGGGGCCTACCTACGAGCAGTACTTC
d_call: TRBD2; clone_size: -; j_call: TRBJ2-3; v_call: TRBV5-1; cdr3_aa: CASSFSGGTDTQYF; cdr3_nt: TGCGCCAGCAGCTTTAGCGGGGGCACAGATACGCAGTATTTT
d_call: -; clone_size: few; j_call: TRBJ1-4; v_call: TRBV10-3; cdr3_aa: CAISESKGKGEKLFF; cdr3_nt: TGTGCCATCAGTGAGTCGAAAGGGAAGGGTGAAAAACTGTTTTTT
d_call: -; clone_size: -; j_call: TRBJ1-6; v_call: TRBV28; cdr3_aa: CASSLTGRHSPLHF; cdr3_nt: TGTGCCAGCAGTTTGACGGGCAGGCATTCACCCCTCCACTTT
d_call: -; clone_size: few; j_call: TRBJ2-7; v_call: TRBV9; cdr3_aa: CASSQGATRVSEQYF; cdr3_nt: TGTGCCAGCAGCCAAGGGGCGACGAGAGTGAGCGAGCAGTACTTC
d_call: TRBD1; clone_size: -; j_call: TRBJ2-5; v_call: TRBV24-1; cdr3_aa: CATGVPGGETQYF; cdr3_nt: TGTGCCACCGGTGTTCCAGGGGGTGAGACCCAGTACTTC
d_call: TRBD2; clone_size: few; j_call: TRBJ2-3; v_call: TRBV7-9; cdr3_aa: CASSRAGSTDTQYF; cdr3_nt: TGTGCCAGCAGCAGAGCGGGAAGCACAGATACGCAGTATTTT
d_call: -; clone_size: few; j_call: TRBJ2-3; v_call: TRBV6-1; cdr3_aa: CASSETAGKGADTQYF; cdr3_nt: TGTGCCAGCAGTGAAACAGCGGGTAAAGGAGCAGATACGCAGTATTTT
d_call: TRBD1; clone_size: few; j_call: TRBJ1-5; v_call: TRBV12-3/TRBV12-4; cdr3_aa: CASTLSTGDQPQHF; cdr3_nt: TGTGCCAGCACCTTATCTACAGGGGATCAGCCCCAGCATTTT
d_call: -; clone_size: -; j_call: TRBJ2-3; v_call: TRBV7-3; cdr3_aa: CASSLAGENTDTQYF; cdr3_nt: TGTGCCAGCAGCTTAGCGGGTGAAAACACAGATACGCAGTATTTT
d_call: TRBD2; clone_size: -; j_call: TRBJ2-2; v_call: TRBV10-2; cdr3_aa: CASSEIAGEHTGELFF; cdr3_nt: TGCGCCAGCAGTGAGATCGCGGGAGAGCATACCGGGGAGCTGTTTTTT
d_call: -; clone_size: few; j_call: TRBJ2-5; v_call: TRBV2; cdr3_aa: CASHVLRQETQYF; cdr3_nt: TGTGCCAGTCACGTCCTCCGACAAGAGACCCAGTACTTC
d_call: -; clone_size: -; j_call: TRBJ1-3; v_call: TRBV11-2; cdr3_aa: CASSPRSGNTIYF; cdr3_nt: TGTGCCAGCAGCCCGCGCTCTGGAAACACCATATATTTT
d_call: -; clone_size: -; j_call: TRBJ2-1; v_call: TRBV20-1; cdr3_aa: CSARVTSSYNEQFF; cdr3_nt: TGCAGTGCTAGAGTCACTAGCAGCTACAATGAGCAGTTCTTC
d_call: -; clone_size: -; j_call: TRBJ1-1; v_call: TRBV7-2; cdr3_aa: CASSSTASLTEAFF; cdr3_nt: TGTGCCAGCAGCTCGACAGCCTCTCTCACTGAAGCTTTCTTT
d_call: -; clone_size: many; j_call: TRBJ2-7; v_call: TRBV7-2; cdr3_aa: CASSLVSAGGEQYF; cdr3_nt: TGTGCCAGCAGCTTGGTTTCGGCGGGCGGCGAGCAGTACTTC
d_call: -; clone_size: -; j_call: TRBJ2-5; v_call: TRBV4-1; cdr3_aa: CASRLMAGRGPETQYF; cdr3_nt: TGCGCCAGCAGGCTTATGGCGGGAAGAGGTCCAGAGACCCAGTACTTC
d_call: TRBD2; clone_size: few; j_call: TRBJ2-1; v_call: TRBV6-2/TRBV6-3; cdr3_aa: CASSYSGLAGYFSYNEQFF; cdr3_nt: TGTGCCAGCAGTTACTCGGGACTAGCGGGGTACTTCTCCTACAATGAGCAGTTCTTC
d_call: -; clone_size: -; j_call: TRBJ2-2; v_call: TRBV20-1; cdr3_aa: CSARPRLWNTGELFF; cdr3_nt: TGCAGTGCTAGGCCCCGCCTTTGGAACACCGGGGAGCTGTTTTTT
d_call: -; clone_size: few; j_call: TRBJ2-7; v_call: TRBV20-1; cdr3_aa: CSAGSGPRRYF; cdr3_nt: TGCAGTGCTGGATCGGGGCCCCGGCGGTACTTC
d_call: -; clone_size: many; j_call: TRBJ2-7; v_call: TRBV12-3/TRBV12-4; cdr3_aa: CASSPSVGEQYF; cdr3_nt: TGTGCCAGCAGCCCCTCGGTTGGCGAGCAGTACTTC
d_call: -; clone_size: many; j_call: TRBJ1-1; v_call: TRBV12-3/TRBV12-4; cdr3_aa: CASSQFEATEAFF; cdr3_nt: TGTGCCAGCAGTCAATTTGAGGCGACTGAAGCTTTCTTT
d_call: TRBD2; clone_size: -; j_call: TRBJ2-3; v_call: TRBV4-3; cdr3_aa: CASSQGLAGNTDTQYF; cdr3_nt: TGCGCCAGCAGCCAGGGACTAGCGGGAAACACAGATACGCAGTATTTT
d_call: TRBD2; clone_size: few; j_call: TRBJ2-2; v_call: TRBV14; cdr3_aa: CASSPGLGTGELFF; cdr3_nt: TGTGCCAGCAGCCCGGGACTAGGCACCGGGGAGCTGTTTTTT
d_call: TRBD1; clone_size: -; j_call: TRBJ2-7; v_call: TRBV15; cdr3_aa: CATKGTGGLEQYF; cdr3_nt: TGTGCCACAAAGGGGACAGGGGGCCTCGAGCAGTACTTC
d_call: TRBD2; clone_size: many; j_call: TRBJ2-2; v_call: TRBV29-1; cdr3_aa: CSVTSGTGELFF; cdr3_nt: TGCAGCGTGACTAGCGGGACCGGGGAGCTGTTTTTT
d_call: TRBD1; clone_size: -; j_call: TRBJ2-7; v_call: TRBV20-1; cdr3_aa: CSASQGAREQYF; cdr3_nt: TGCAGTGCTTCTCAGGGGGCTCGAGAGCAGTACTTC
d_call: -; clone_size: few; j_call: TRBJ2-3; v_call: TRBV29-1; cdr3_aa: CSHSGQGPDTQYF; cdr3_nt: TGCAGCCACAGTGGGCAGGGCCCAGATACGCAGTATTTT
d_call: -; clone_size: many; j_call: TRBJ2-1; v_call: TRBV7-3; cdr3_aa: CASSDGNYNEQFF; cdr3_nt: TGTGCCAGCTCGGACGGAAACTACAATGAGCAGTTCTTC
d_call: TRBD2; clone_size: -; j_call: TRBJ2-2; v_call: TRBV7-2; cdr3_aa: CASSLLGLAGRELFF; cdr3_nt: TGTGCCAGCAGCTTATTGGGACTAGCGGGAAGGGAGCTGTTTTTT
d_call: TRBD2; clone_size: -; j_call: TRBJ2-2; v_call: TRBV5-1; cdr3_aa: CASSPQFLAGRTGELFF; cdr3_nt: TGCGCCAGCAGCCCGCAGTTCCTAGCGGGACGGACCGGGGAGCTGTTTTTT
d_call: TRBD1; clone_size: -; j_call: TRBJ2-2; v_call: TRBV27; cdr3_aa: CASRRHVNRDRTGELFF; cdr3_nt: TGTGCCAGCAGACGACACGTTAACCGGGACAGGACCGGGGAGCTGTTTTTT
d_call: TRBD2; clone_size: -; j_call: TRBJ2-1; v_call: TRBV2; cdr3_aa: CASSEGGRIYNEQFF; cdr3_nt: TGTGCCAGCAGTGAGGGCGGGAGGATTTACAATGAGCAGTTCTTC
d_call: -; clone_size: -; j_call: TRBJ2-7; v_call: TRBV6-2/TRBV6-3; cdr3_aa: CASSYSIREQYF; cdr3_nt: TGTGCCAGCAGTTACTCGATCCGGGAGCAGTACTTC
d_call: TRBD2; clone_size: few; j_call: TRBJ2-5; v_call: TRBV29-1; cdr3_aa: CSAGGTQRYF; cdr3_nt: TGCAGCGCGGGGGGGACACAGAGGTACTTC
d_call: -; clone_size: few; j_call: TRBJ2-3; v_call: TRBV12-3/TRBV12-4; cdr3_aa: CASGGVDTDTQYF; cdr3_nt: TGTGCCAGTGGCGGGGTAGACACAGATACGCAGTATTTT
d_call: TRBD1; clone_size: -; j_call: TRBJ2-7; v_call: TRBV12-3/TRBV12-4; cdr3_aa: CASSLGTGVGYEQYF; cdr3_nt: TGTGCCAGCAGTTTGGGGACAGGGGTTGGGTACGAGCAGTACTTC
d_call: -; clone_size: -; j_call: TRBJ2-3; v_call: TRBV30; cdr3_aa: CAWARGQIGTDTQYF; cdr3_nt: TGTGCCTGGGCCCGAGGGCAGATTGGAACAGATACGCAGTATTTT
d_call: TRBD2; clone_size: many; j_call: TRBJ2-3; v_call: TRBV12-3/TRBV12-4; cdr3_aa: CASSGGGGTDTQYF; cdr3_nt: TGTGCCAGCAGCGGCGGGGGGGGCACAGATACGCAGTATTTT
d_call: TRBD1; clone_size: -; j_call: TRBJ1-6; v_call: TRBV2; cdr3_aa: CASLLRTGVLSPLHF; cdr3_nt: TGTGCCAGCTTGCTGAGGACAGGGGTACTCTCACCCCTCCACTTT
d_call: -; clone_size: -; j_call: TRBJ1-2; v_call: TRBV5-4; cdr3_aa: CASGPVSGYTF; cdr3_nt: TGTGCCAGCGGCCCAGTCTCTGGCTACACCTTC
d_call: -; clone_size: few; j_call: TRBJ2-7; v_call: TRBV5-1; cdr3_aa: CASSLEGKDEQYF; cdr3_nt: TGCGCCAGCAGCTTGGAGGGTAAGGACGAGCAGTACTTC
d_call: TRBD1; clone_size: -; j_call: TRBJ1-4; v_call: TRBV12-3/TRBV12-4; cdr3_aa: CASSPGGTNEKLFF; cdr3_nt: TGTGCCAGCAGCCCAGGGGGAACTAATGAAAAACTGTTTTTT
d_call: -; clone_size: few; j_call: TRBJ1-4; v_call: TRBV19; cdr3_aa: CASSMNGGWNTGLFF; cdr3_nt: TGTGCCAGTAGTATGAATGGCGGGTGGAATACTGGACTGTTTTTT